This entry is about one T cell receptor beta chain. No antigen is known for it. Sequenced by immunoSEQ multiplex PCR; TCRdb stores in-frame clones only, minus some. Of 55,000 to 70,000 clones listed, 85% to 95% are singletons. The length of the CDR3 is 14 residues. The germline V gene encodes CDR1 SQVTM and CDR2 ANQGSEA. V was clipped by 3 bases and J by 5 bases; unmatched bases: 7. The sample comes from a study of T cell clones after liver transplantation. Study information: Timepoints were pre-transplant, pre-withdrawal, and after withdrawal was completed or failed. Study results and limitations: Small, mixed patient groups and varying post-transplant times limit these conclusions. Graft donor-reactive T cells may have migrated into the graft rather than being deleted.

V usage is TRBV29-1 and J usage is TRBJ1-1, with 9 bases that match TRBD1. The clonotype originates from a human patient who received a liver transplant. Part of the T cells may come from the graft donor. The sequencing used CD4+ T cells from blood, collected less than 28 months after liver transplant. Here the CDR3 reads CSVERGGQGTEAFF. CDR3 in DNA: TGCAGCGTTGAGCGGGGGGGACAGGGTACTGAAGCTTTCTTT.